One sample yielded the 24 T cell receptor beta chains listed below, sequenced in a study of memory CD4+ T cells and cytomegalovirus serostatus. Single viable CD3+CD4+CD8-CD45RO+ cells were sorted as the memory CD4+ T cells. Assay used: immunoSEQ multiplex PCR; TCRdb lists only in-frame clones, some missing. This table has around 50,000 clones, around 78% appearing once. Sequencing was done on a sample of memory CD4+ T cells from blood. The receptors originated from an adult in good health and CMV-seronegative.

This chain links TRBV7-8 with TRBJ1-2; 9 nucleotides match TRBD1. The length of the CDR3 is 15 residues. V dropped 2 bases and J dropped 5; count of bases not matched to a gene: 6. The V gene's germline CDR1 is SGHVS and CDR2 FQNEAQ. This CDR3 reads CASSLQTGGLYGYTF. The CDR3 nucleotides are TGTGCCAGCAGCTTACAAACAGGGGGCTTGTATGGCTACACCTTC.

The chain employs TRBV28 and TRBJ2-5; D is unclear. This CDR3 has 13 amino acids. Germline V gives CDR1 MDHEN, CDR2 SYDVKM. Trimming took off 8 bases at V and 1 base at J, with 11 bases between the two ends. CDR3 in DNA: TGTGCCAGCGAATCCCCGATCCAAGAGACCCAGTACTTC. Translation: CASESPIQETQYF. Filled out from reference TRBV28 and TRBJ2-5, the complete variable domain reads DVKVTQSSRYLVKRTGEKVFLECVQDMDHENMFWYRQDPGLGLRLIYFSYDVKMKEKGDIPEGYSVSREKKERFSLILESASTNQTSMYLCASESPIQETQYFGPGTRLLVL.

The chain employs TRBV7-3 and TRBJ2-7; TRBD2 matches 12 bases. CDR3 size: 16 residues. The germline V gene has CDR1 SGHTA and CDR2 FQGTGA. J lost 1 base, V lost 2 bases, and 3 bases had no gene match. The CDR3 coding sequence is TGTGCCAGCAGCTTAGCCGGGACTAGCGGGTCCTACGAGCAGTACTTC. It yields the protein CASSLAGTSGSYEQYF. Based on the CDR3 plus reference TRBV7-3 and TRBJ2-7, the full variable domain is GAGVSQTPSNKVTEKGKYVELRCDPISGHTALYWYRQSLGQGPEFLIYFQGTGAADDSGLPNDRFFAVRPEGSVSTLKIQRTERGDSAVYLCASSLAGTSGSYEQYFGPGTRLTVT.

V usage is TRBV28 and J usage is TRBJ2-1; 11 bases are shared with TRBD1. The CDR3 is 15 amino acids. After removal of 0 bases from V and 9 bases from J, the junction contained 4 bases not matched to a gene. Germline values: CDR1 MDHEN, CDR2 SYDVKM. The CDR3 spells CASSLWGQGGSEQFF. CDR3 bases: TGTGCCAGCAGTTTATGGGGACAGGGGGGGAGTGAGCAGTTCTTC.

The chain employs TRBV10-1 and TRBJ2-7; D remains ambiguous. Germline CDR1 reads WNHNN; CDR2 reads SYGVQD (reference sequence). This CDR3 region has 15 residues. With 2 bases removed from V and 2 bases from J, the gap between germline ends came to 13 bases. The CDR3 region is CASSEGLGLAYEQYF. DNA of the CDR3: TGCGCCAGCAGTGAGGGCCTTGGGTTGGCCTACGAGCAGTACTTC.

The chain carries TRBV28 and TRBJ1-4, with D possibly being TRBD1 (5 bases). The V end lost 9 bases, the J end lost 8 bases, and 16 bases lay between the germline ends. CDR3 size: 13 residues. CDR1 is MDHEN and CDR2 is SYDVKM in the germline V gene. CDR3 region: CASPSQGGEKLFF. The CDR3 DNA follows: TGTGCCAGTCCCTCGCAGGGAGGGGAAAAACTGTTTTTT.

The V gene is TRBV28, the J gene TRBJ2-7; a weak D match, TRBD2 (6 bases). The CDR3 contains 12 residues. The germline gives CDR1 MDHEN, CDR2 SYDVKM. The V and J ends lost 6 bases and 3 bases respectively, with 9 bases between them. The DNA of the CDR3 is TGTGCCAGCAGAACTAGCAGCTACGAGCAGTACTTC. Amino acids: CASRTSSYEQYF.

The genes are TRBV27 and TRBJ2-5, with a possible D match to TRBD2 (5 bases). The V end lost 5 bases, the J end lost 4 bases, and 17 bases lay between the germline ends. Germline-derived CDR1 and CDR2 are MNHEY and SMNVEV (reference sequence). This CDR3 has 15 residues. The CDR3 nucleotides read TGTGCCAGCAGTCAATTAGGACTTCGCCTAGAGACCCAGTACTTC. This codes for CASSQLGLRLETQYF.

The genes are TRBV6-1 and TRBJ1-5; D call uncertain. Looked up from germline, CDR1 is MNHNS and CDR2 is SASEGT. With 4 bases removed from V and 4 bases from J, the gap between germline ends came to 11 bases. The CDR3 runs to 14 residues. For the CDR3, the DNA is TGTGCCAGCAGTGGGCGCACGGAGAATCAGCCCCAGCATTTT. It specifies CASSGRTENQPQHF.

V gene TRBV11-2 combines with J gene TRBJ1-5, with D possibly being TRBD1 (6 bases). CDR1 and CDR2 (germline): SGHAT, FQNNGV. Trimming took 2 bases from V and 1 from J, leaving 12 bases between them. The CDR3 has 16 amino acids. The CDR3 region is CASSLSGDVSNQPQHF. The CDR3 DNA reads as TGTGCCAGCAGCTTATCAGGGGACGTGAGCAATCAGCCCCAGCATTTT.

The chain's CDR3 is CSVTLAGEETQYF. In DNA, the CDR3 is TGCAGCGTTACACTAGCGGGAGAAGAGACCCAGTACTTC. The chain uses TRBV29-1 and TRBJ2-5; 11 bases fit TRBD2. V lost 5 bases, J lost 3 bases, and 2 bases stayed unmatched. The CDR3 has 13 residues. The germline CDR1 and CDR2 sequences are SQVTM and ANQGSEA.

This clone turned up a few times. V and J are TRBV18 and TRBJ1-1; D is uncertain. This CDR3 is 13 amino acids long. Germline V gene data show CDR1 as KGHSH and CDR2 as LQKENI. V lost 4 bases, J lost 3 bases, and 9 bases lay in between. Written as DNA, the CDR3 is TGTGCCAGCTCACAACGGAGGGACACTGAAGCTTTCTTT. Its protein is CASSQRRDTEAFF.

The chain employs TRBV29-1 and TRBJ2-1; 8 bases align to TRBD2. The CDR3 sequence is 14 residues long. Trimming removed 7 bases from V and 0 bases from J; junction bases left unmatched: 5. Germline CDR1 is SQVTM and CDR2 is ANQGSEA. In nucleotides, the CDR3 is TGCAGCGGGGCTACTAGCGGCTCCTACAATGAGCAGTTCTTC. Amino acids: CSGATSGSYNEQFF.

The rearrangement joins TRBV29-1 to TRBJ2-7; no definite D call. Germline CDR1 SQVTM, CDR2 ANQGSEA. The CDR3 is 15 residues long. V was cut by 4 bases and J by 3 bases, with 19 bases left in between. CDR3 amino acids: CSVVLGRSNLYEQYF. CDR3 coding DNA: TGCAGCGTTGTATTAGGAAGGTCGAACCTCTACGAGCAGTACTTC.

In its sample, this clone was seen once. The rearrangement uses TRBV2 and TRBJ1-2; 10 bases map to TRBD1. CDR1 and CDR2 (germline): SNHLY, FYNNEI. V was pared by 3 bases and J by 2 bases, with 9 bases of the junction left unmatched. The CDR3 totals 17 residues. CDR3 region: CASSETGGAGENYGYTF. The CDR3 nucleotides read TGTGCCAGCAGTGAGACAGGGGGCGCGGGGGAGAACTATGGCTACACCTTC.

DNA for the CDR3: TGTGCCAGCAGCCGTTGGACAGGGGTTCTACAGGAGCAGTACTTC. Translating it yields CASSRWTGVLQEQYF. This chain links TRBV5-6 with TRBJ2-7, with 9 positions matching TRBD1. Germline CDR1 is SGHDT and CDR2 is YYEEEE. CDR3 length: 15 amino acids. V dropped 4 bases and J dropped 7; count of bases not matched to a gene: 12. The full variable domain, rest sourced from reference TRBV5-6 and TRBJ2-7, is DAGVTQSPTHLIKTRGQQVTLRCSPKSGHDTVSWYQQALGQGPQFIFQYYEEEERQRGNFPDRFSGHQFPNYSSELNVNALLLGDSALYLCASSRWTGVLQEQYFGPGTRLTVT.

The chain joins TRBV29-1 to TRBJ1-4; D remains ambiguous. V was pared by 7 bases and J by 5 bases, with 11 bases between. CDR1 is SQVTM and CDR2 is ANQGSEA in the germline V gene. This CDR3 contains 12 residues. DNA of the CDR3: TGCAGCGCGCAGGCTGCAAATGAAAAACTGTTTTTT. Residues: CSAQAANEKLFF.

The genes are TRBV5-4 and TRBJ2-7, with TRBD2 matching 16 bases. V shed 3 bases and J 7 bases; nucleotides not matched to a gene: 10. This CDR3 is 17 amino acids long. CDR1 is SGHNT, CDR2 YYREEE, per germline (reference sequence). Written as DNA, the CDR3 is TGTGCCAGCAGCTATACGACCGGGACTAGCGGGAGGGAGGAGCAGTACTTC. Protein sequence: CASSYTTGTSGREEQYF. Drawing the rest from reference TRBV5-4 and TRBJ2-7, the complete variable domain is ETGVTQSPTHLIKTRGQQVTLRCSSQSGHNTVSWYQQALGQGPQFIFQYYREEENGRGNFPPRFSGLQFPNYSSELNVNALELDDSALYLCASSYTTGTSGREEQYFGPGTRLTVT.

The V gene is TRBV5-4, the J gene TRBJ2-5, with D perhaps matching TRBD2 (5 bases). Germline loops: CDR1 SGHNT, CDR2 YYREEE (reference sequence). The CDR3 loop spans 12 amino acids. The V end was cut by 4 bases, the J end by 5 bases, with 9 bases between. In DNA form, the CDR3 reads TGTGCCAGCAGCCCGGACTGGGAGACCCAGTACTTC. This encodes CASSPDWETQYF.

J is TRBJ2-1 and V is TRBV6-1; no definite D call. The CDR3 totals 13 residues. CDR1 and CDR2 (germline): MNHNS, SASEGT. V lost 6 bases, J lost 3 bases, and 9 bases lay in between. Here the CDR3 DNA reads TGTGCCAGCAGCTCCGCCAGCTACAATGAGCAGTTCTTC. Translated: CASSSASYNEQFF.

The rearrangement uses TRBV2 and TRBJ1-1, with 8 bases lining up with TRBD1. There are 16 residues in the CDR3. Per germline, CDR1 SNHLY and CDR2 FYNNEI. The ends lost 2 bases at V and 1 base at J; junction bases unmatched: 6. The DNA of the CDR3 is TGTGCCAGCAGTGAACTGACAGGGGCGACGAACACTGAAGCTTTCTTT. This codes for CASSELTGATNTEAFF. The full variable domain, rest sourced from reference TRBV2 and TRBJ1-1, is EPEVTQTPSHQVTQMGQEVILRCVPISNHLYFYWYRQILGQKVEFLVSFYNNEISEKSEIFDDQFSVERPDGSNFTLKIRSTKLEDSAMYFCASSELTGATNTEAFFGQGTRLTVV.

The chain combines TRBV19 with TRBJ2-3, with 7 nucleotides matching TRBD2. Trimming took 6 bases from V and 3 from J; bases not matched to a gene: 6. The germline V gene has CDR1 LNHDA and CDR2 SQIVND (reference sequence). The CDR3 length is 14 residues. The CDR3 is CASSGRRGTDTQYF. Here the CDR3 DNA reads TGTGCCAGTAGCGGGAGGCGGGGAACAGATACGCAGTATTTT.

The chain couples TRBV6-1 to TRBJ2-5; D not certain. The CDR3 loop spans 15 amino acids. Germline CDR1 MNHNS, CDR2 SASEGT. V lost 0 bases to trimming and J lost 4 bases, with 12 bases between them. CDR3 nucleotides: TGTGCCAGCAGTGAAGCCCACAACTACAGAGAGACCCAGTACTTC. It yields the protein CASSEAHNYRETQYF.

This clone came up a few times. The chain employs TRBV5-4 and TRBJ1-2, with a weak D call TRBD1 (5 bases). The V gene's germline CDR1 is SGHNT and CDR2 YYREEE (reference sequence). V was pared by 5 bases and J by 10 bases, with 15 bases between. This CDR3 has 12 residues. This chain's CDR3 is CASRQESDVYTF. DNA for the CDR3: TGTGCCAGCAGACAGGAATCCGATGTCTACACCTTC.